This TCR beta chain derives from a study of T cells after yellow fever vaccination. The table lists this clonotype with a few counts. In TCRdb, the 5' RACE reads were re-called with MiXCR into one record per CDR3 protein. This sample has approximately 300,000 distinct CDR3 sequences, with 6.8% found just once. Germline V gene sequence: CDR1 LGHNA, CDR2 YNFKEQ. The CDR3 sequence is 12 residues long. Trimming removed 0 bases from V and 6 bases from J, with 4 bases in between. The sample was PBMCs, taken roughly 45 days after the first yellow fever vaccination. The chain couples TRBV4-2 to TRBJ2-3; no clear D gene. The source of this sequence is a man aged 18 to 30 who received the YFV17D yellow fever vaccine. The CDR3 reads CASSQEYDTQYF. The CDR3 nucleotides read TGTGCCAGCAGCCAAGAGTATGATACGCAGTATTTT.